This T cell receptor (beta chain) was profiled in a study of T cell responses to AZD1222 COVID-19 vaccine. General observations from the study: Just 6 or 7 AZD1222 recipients were seropositive at baseline. Researchers report vaccine-associated CD4 TCRs spanning spike, with dominance at 160-218 and 743-854. The donors showed a predominance of white British ancestry and of females, with possible underestimation of clonal diversity.

V was clipped by 3 bases and J by 2 bases, with 3 bases between them. Germline values: CDR1 KGHSH, CDR2 LQKENI. The CDR3 extends over 12 amino acids. As to this clone: Antigen specificity is unknown. The same CDR3 can be traced to other DNA sequences in this sample.

TCRdb's copy holds only in-frame clones and misses some; the assay was immunoSEQ multiplex PCR. The profile shows 110,000 to 150,000 clones, roughly 88% of them singletons. The TCR sequence derives from an adult in good health. The sequences come from peripheral blood, collected on day 0 of AZD1222 vaccination. This sequence joins TRBV18 and TRBJ2-3; the D is unclear. CDR3 residues: CASSPDTDTQYF. Here the CDR3 DNA reads TGTGCCAGCTCACCGGACACAGATACGCAGTATTTT.